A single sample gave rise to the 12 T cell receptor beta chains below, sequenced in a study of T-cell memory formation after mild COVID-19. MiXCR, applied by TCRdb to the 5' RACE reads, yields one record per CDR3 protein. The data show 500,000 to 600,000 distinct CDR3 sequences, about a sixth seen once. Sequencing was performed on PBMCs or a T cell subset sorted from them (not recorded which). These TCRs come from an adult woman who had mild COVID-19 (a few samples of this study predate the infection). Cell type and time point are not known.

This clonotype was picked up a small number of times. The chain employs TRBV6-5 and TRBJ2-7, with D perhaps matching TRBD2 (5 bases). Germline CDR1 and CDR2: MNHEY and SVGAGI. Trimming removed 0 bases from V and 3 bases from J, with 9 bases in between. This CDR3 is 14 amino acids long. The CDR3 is CASSYSYRGYEQYF. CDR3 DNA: TGTGCCAGCAGTTACTCGTATCGGGGCTACGAGCAGTACTTC.

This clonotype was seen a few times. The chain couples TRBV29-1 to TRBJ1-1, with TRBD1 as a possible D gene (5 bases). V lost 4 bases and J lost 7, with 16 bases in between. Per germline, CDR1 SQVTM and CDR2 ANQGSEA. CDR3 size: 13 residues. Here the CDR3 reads CSVGGRLVNEAFF. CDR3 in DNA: TGCAGCGTTGGGGGGAGACTGGTAAATGAAGCTTTCTTT.

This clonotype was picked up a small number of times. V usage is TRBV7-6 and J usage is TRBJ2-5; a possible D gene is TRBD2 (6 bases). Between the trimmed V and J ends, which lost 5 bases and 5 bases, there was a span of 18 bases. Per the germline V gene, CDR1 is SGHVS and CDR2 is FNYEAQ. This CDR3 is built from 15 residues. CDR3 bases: TGTGCCAGCAGCACCTCCCGCGGGGTAGGGGAGACCCAGTACTTC. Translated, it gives CASSTSRGVGETQYF.

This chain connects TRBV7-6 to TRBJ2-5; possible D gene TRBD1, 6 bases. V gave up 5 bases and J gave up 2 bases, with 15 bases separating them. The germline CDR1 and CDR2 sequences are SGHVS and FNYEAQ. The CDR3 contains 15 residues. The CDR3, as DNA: TGTGCCAGCAGCATCGAACCCGGGACACAAGAGACCCAGTACTTC. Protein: CASSIEPGTQETQYF.

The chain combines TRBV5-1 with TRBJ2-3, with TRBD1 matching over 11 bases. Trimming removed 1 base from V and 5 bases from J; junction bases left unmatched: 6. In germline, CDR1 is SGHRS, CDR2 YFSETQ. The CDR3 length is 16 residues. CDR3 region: CASSLPRDRGEDTQYF. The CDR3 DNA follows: TGCGCCAGCAGCTTGCCCCGGGACAGGGGGGAAGATACGCAGTATTTT.

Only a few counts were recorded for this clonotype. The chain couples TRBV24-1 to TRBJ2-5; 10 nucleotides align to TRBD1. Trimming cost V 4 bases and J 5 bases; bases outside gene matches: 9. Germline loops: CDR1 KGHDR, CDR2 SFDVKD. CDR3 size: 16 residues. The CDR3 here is CATSDPLTGGGETQYF. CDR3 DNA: TGTGCCACCAGTGACCCCCTGACAGGGGGCGGTGAGACCCAGTACTTC.

This chain's CDR3 is CASSRGDSNTEAFF. In DNA form, the CDR3 reads TGCGCCAGCAGCCGGGGGGATTCGAACACTGAAGCTTTCTTT. This chain links TRBV4-1 with TRBJ1-1; maybe TRBD1 (5 bases). V lost 4 bases and J lost 1, with 10 bases in between. Germline V gene data show CDR1 as MGHRA and CDR2 as YSYEKL. CDR3 length equals 14 residues.

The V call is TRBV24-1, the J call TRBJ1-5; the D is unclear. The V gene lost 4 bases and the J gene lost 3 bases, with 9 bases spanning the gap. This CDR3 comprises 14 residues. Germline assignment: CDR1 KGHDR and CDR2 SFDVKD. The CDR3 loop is CATSDPPDNQPQHF. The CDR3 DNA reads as TGTGCCACCAGTGACCCTCCCGACAATCAGCCCCAGCATTTT.

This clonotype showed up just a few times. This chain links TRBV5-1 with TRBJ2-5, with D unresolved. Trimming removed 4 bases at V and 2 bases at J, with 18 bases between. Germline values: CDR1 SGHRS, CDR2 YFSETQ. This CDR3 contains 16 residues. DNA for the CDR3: TGCGCCAGCAGCCCGAACGGCGGCGGATCGCAAGAGACCCAGTACTTC. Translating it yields CASSPNGGGSQETQYF.

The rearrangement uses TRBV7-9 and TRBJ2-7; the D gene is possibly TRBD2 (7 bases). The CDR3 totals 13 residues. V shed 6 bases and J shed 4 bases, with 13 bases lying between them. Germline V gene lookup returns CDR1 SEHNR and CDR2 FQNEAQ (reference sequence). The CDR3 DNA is TGTGCCAGCAGTCAAAGGGGGGGTTACGAGCAGTACTTC. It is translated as CASSQRGGYEQYF.

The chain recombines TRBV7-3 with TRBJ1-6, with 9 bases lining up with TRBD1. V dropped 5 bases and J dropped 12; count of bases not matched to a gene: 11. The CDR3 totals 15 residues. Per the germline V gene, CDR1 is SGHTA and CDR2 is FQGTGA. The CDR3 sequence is CASSTSSGQGKPLHF. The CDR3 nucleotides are TGTGCCAGCAGCACGTCCTCGGGACAGGGTAAACCCCTCCACTTT.

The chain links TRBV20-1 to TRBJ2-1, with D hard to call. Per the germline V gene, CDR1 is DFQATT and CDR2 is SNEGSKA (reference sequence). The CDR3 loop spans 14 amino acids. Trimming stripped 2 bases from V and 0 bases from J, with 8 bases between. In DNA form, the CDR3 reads TGCAGTGCTAGACCAGAGCGCTCCTACAATGAGCAGTTCTTC. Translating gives CSARPERSYNEQFF.